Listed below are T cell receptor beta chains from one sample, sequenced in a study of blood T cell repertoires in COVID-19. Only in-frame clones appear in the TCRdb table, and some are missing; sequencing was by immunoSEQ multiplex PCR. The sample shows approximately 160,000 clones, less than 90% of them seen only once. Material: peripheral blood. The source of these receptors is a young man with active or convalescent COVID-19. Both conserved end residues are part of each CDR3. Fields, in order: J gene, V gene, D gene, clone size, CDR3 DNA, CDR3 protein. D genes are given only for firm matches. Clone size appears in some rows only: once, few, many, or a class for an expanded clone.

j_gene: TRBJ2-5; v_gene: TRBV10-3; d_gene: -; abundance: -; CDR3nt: TGTGCCATCAGCGCCGGACAGTCCCAAGAGACCCAGTACTTC; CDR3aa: CAISAGQSQETQYF
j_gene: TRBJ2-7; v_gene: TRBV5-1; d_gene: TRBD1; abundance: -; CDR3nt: TGCGCCAGCAAATCCGGACAGGTAAACTCCTACGAGCAGTACTTC; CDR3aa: CASKSGQVNSYEQYF
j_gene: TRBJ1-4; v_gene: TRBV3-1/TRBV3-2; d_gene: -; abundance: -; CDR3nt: TGTGCCAGCAGTGATTCAGGACAACCGGGAAAACTGTTTTTT; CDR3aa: CASSDSGQPGKLFF
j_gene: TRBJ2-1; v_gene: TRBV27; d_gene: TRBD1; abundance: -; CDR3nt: TGTGCCAGCAGTTCCACAGGGGGTTCGAGCAAGTGGTTCTTC; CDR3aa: CASSSTGGSSKWFF
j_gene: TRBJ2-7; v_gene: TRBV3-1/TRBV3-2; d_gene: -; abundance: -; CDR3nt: TGTGCCAGCAGCCGCCTTCAGGTGGCCGAGCAGTACTTC; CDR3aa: CASSRLQVAEQYF
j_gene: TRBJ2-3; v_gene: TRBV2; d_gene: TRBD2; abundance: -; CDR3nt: TGTGCCAGCAGTGCTGGACTAGCGGGAGTTCGTACGCAGTATTTT; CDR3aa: CASSAGLAGVRTQYF
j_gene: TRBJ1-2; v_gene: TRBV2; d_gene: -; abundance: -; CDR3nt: TGTGCCAGCAGTTGGCGACAGCCAGACGGCTACACCTTC; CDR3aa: CASSWRQPDGYTF
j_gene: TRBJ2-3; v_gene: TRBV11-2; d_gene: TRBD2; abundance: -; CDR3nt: TGTGCCAGCAGCTTAAGAAGCCTAGCGGGAGCTATACCGGGAGATACGCAGTATTTT; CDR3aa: CASSLRSLAGAIPGDTQYF
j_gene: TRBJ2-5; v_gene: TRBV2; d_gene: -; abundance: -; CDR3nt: TGTGCCAGCAGCCCCTCGGAGACCCAGTACTTC; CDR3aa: CASSPSETQYF
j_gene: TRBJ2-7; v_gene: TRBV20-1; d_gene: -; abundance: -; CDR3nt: TGCAGTGCCCGTACAAGCTACGAGCAGTACTTC; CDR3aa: CSARTSYEQYF
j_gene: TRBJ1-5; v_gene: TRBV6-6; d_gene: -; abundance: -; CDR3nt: TGTGCCAGCAGCGACAAGAGCTTATCTCAGCCCCAGCATTTT; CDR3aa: CASSDKSLSQPQHF
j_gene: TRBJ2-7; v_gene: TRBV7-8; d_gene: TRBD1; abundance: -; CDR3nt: TGTGCCAGCACCCCGTGGCGCCGAAGGACAGGGGGTTACGAGCAGTACTTC; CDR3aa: CASTPWRRRTGGYEQYF
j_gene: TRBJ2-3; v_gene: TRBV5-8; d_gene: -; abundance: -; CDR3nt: TGTGCCAGCAGCTTGAATTCCGGAGATACGCAGTATTTT; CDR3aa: CASSLNSGDTQYF
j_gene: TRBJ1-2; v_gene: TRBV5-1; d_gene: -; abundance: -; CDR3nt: TGCGCCAGCAGCACGTACCCAGGGGAACGAGGCTACACCTTC; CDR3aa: CASSTYPGERGYTF
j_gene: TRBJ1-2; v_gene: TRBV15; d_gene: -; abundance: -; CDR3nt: TGTGCCACCAGCAGAGCGCCAGGGCTTGGCTACACCTTC; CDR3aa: CATSRAPGLGYTF
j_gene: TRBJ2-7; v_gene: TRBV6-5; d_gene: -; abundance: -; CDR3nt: TGTGCCAGCAGTTCCGAGACTACCTCAATCTACGAGCAGTACTTC; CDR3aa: CASSSETTSIYEQYF
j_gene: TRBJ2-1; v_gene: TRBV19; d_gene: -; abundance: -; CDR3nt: TGTGCCAGTACCTCCCCGGCCACTACCAATGAGCAGTTCTTC; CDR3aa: CASTSPATTNEQFF
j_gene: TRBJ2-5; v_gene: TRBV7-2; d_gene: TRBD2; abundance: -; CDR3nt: TGTGCCAGCAGCTTAGCGGGGACTAGAGAAGAGACCCAGTACTTC; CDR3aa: CASSLAGTREETQYF
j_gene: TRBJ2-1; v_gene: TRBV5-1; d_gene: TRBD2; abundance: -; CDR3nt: TGCGCCAGCCATAGGGGGTTGTCTAGCGGGGCACGGAATGAGCAGTTCTTC; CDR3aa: CASHRGLSSGARNEQFF
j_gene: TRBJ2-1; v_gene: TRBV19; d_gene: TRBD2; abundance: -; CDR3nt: TGTGCCAGTAGCATCGGGACTAGGAATGAGCAGTTCTTC; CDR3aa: CASSIGTRNEQFF
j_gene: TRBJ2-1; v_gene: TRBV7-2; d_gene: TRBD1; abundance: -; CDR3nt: TGTGCCAGCAGCCCTCAGGGACAGCCCTACAATGAGCAGTTCTTC; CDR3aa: CASSPQGQPYNEQFF
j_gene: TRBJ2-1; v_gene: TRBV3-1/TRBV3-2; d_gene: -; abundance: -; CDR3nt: TGTGCCAGCAGCAACAAGCGAATCAACTACAATGAGCAGTTCTTC; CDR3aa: CASSNKRINYNEQFF
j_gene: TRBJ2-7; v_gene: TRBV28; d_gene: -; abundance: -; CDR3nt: TGTGCCAGCAGTCCTCCTGAGTGGGGGCACGAGCAGTACTTC; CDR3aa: CASSPPEWGHEQYF
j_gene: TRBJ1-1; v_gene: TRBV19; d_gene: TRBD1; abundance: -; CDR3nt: TGTGCCAGTAGTACCTATGGACAGGGGACCGGTGAAGCTTTCTTT; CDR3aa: CASSTYGQGTGEAFF
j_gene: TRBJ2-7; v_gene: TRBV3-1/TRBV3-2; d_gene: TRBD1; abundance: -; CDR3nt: TGTGCCAGCAGCCGAGGACAGGGGAGCTCCTACGAGCAGTACTTC; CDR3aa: CASSRGQGSSYEQYF
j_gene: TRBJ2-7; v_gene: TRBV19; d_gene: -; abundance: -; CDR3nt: TGTGCCAGTAGGGGGCCCGGGCCGGATCCCTACGAGCAGTACTTC; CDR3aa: CASRGPGPDPYEQYF
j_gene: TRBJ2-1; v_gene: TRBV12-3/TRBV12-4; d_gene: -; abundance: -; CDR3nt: TGTGCCAGCAGTTTAGCGGTGGTAGCTGAGCAGTTCTTC; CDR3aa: CASSLAVVAEQFF
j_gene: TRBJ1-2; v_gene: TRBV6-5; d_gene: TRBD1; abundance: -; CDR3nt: TGTGCCAGCAGTTCTCGGGACAGGGACGCCTACACCTTC; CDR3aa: CASSSRDRDAYTF
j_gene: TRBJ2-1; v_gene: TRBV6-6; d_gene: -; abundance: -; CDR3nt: TGTGCCAGCAGTCGGGGGCCAGACAATGAGCAGTTCTTC; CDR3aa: CASSRGPDNEQFF
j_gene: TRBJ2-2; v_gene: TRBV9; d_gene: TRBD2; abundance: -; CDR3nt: TGTGCCAGCACCAGGAGGCCTAGCGGGAGCCCCAAGTATAACACCGGGGAGCTGTTTTTT; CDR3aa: CASTRRPSGSPKYNTGELFF
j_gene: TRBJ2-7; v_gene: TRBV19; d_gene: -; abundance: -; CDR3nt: TGTGCCAGTAGTATAGCCGGACTCACCTACGAGCAGTACTTC; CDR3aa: CASSIAGLTYEQYF
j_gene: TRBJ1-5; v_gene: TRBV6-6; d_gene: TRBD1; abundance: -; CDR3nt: TGTGCCAGCAGTAAACCGGGACAGGGGAACAATCAGCCCCAGCATTTT; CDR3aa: CASSKPGQGNNQPQHF
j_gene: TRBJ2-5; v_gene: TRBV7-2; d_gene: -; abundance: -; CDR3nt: TGTGCCAGCAGCTTATACCCTAGCCAAGAGACCCAGTACTTC; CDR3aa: CASSLYPSQETQYF
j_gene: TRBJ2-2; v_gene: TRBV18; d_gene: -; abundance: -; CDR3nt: TGTGCCAGCTCACCACTTGGGACTCCCCAAACCGGGGAGCTGTTTTTT; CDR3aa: CASSPLGTPQTGELFF
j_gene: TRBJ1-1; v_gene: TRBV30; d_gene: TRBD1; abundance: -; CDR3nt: TGTGCCTGGCTAGCTCCCCCCAGGGGGACTGAAGCTTTCTTT; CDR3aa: CAWLAPPRGTEAFF
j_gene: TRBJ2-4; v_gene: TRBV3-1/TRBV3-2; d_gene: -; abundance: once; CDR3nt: TGTGCCAGCAGCCAAGGGCGGGGCGTGATCCCCAAAAACATTCAGTACTTC; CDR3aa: CASSQGRGVIPKNIQYF
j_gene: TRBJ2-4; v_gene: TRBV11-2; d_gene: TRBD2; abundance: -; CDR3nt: TGTGCCAGCAGCGCGAATCTACTAGCGGGGTTAGCCAAAAACATTCAGTACTTC; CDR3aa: CASSANLLAGLAKNIQYF
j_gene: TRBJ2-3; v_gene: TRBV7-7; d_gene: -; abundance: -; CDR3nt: TGTGCCAGCAGCCCAGCGCCGGCGGGGACTAGCACAGATACGCAGTATTTT; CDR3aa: CASSPAPAGTSTDTQYF
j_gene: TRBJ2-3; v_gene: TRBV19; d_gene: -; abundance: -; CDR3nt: TGTGCCAGTAGTATAGAGGGGGCAGGTGGACATAGCACAGATACGCAGTATTTT; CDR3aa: CASSIEGAGGHSTDTQYF
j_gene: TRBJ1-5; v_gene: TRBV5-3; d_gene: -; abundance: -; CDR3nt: TGTGCCAGAAGCTTGGGTTACAGGACGATGTTCATAAGCAATCAGCCCCAGCATTTT; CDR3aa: CARSLGYRTMFISNQPQHF
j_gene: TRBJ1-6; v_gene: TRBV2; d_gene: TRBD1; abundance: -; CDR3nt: TGTGCCAGCAGTGACTCTCGGTCAGGGGGCTCCTATAATTCACCCCTCCACTTT; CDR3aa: CASSDSRSGGSYNSPLHF
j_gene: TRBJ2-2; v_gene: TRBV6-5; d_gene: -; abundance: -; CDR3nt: TGTGCCAGCAGAGCCCTTCAGGGTGCCGGGGAGCTGTTTTTT; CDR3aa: CASRALQGAGELFF
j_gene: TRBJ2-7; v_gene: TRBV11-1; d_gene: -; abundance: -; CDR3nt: TGTGCCAGCAGCTTAGCTTTTAGGGCGACAGGAAGATCCTACGAGCAGTACTTC; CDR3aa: CASSLAFRATGRSYEQYF
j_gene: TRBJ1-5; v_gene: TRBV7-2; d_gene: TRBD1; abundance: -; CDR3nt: TGTGCCAGCAGCTTCGACAGGGGGTCTCAGCCCCAGCATTTT; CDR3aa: CASSFDRGSQPQHF
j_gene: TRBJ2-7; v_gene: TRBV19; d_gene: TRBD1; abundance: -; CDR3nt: TGTGCCAGTAGTATGGGACAGAGATACGAGCAGTACTTC; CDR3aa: CASSMGQRYEQYF
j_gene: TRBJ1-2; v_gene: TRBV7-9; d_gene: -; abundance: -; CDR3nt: TGTGCCAGCAGCTTAGGGTCTTCAGGGGCGGTCTATGGCTACACCTTC; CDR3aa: CASSLGSSGAVYGYTF
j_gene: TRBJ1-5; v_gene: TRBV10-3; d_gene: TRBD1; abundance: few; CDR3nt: TGTGCCATCAGTGAGGGACAGGGAAGCAATCAGCCCCAGCATTTT; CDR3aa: CAISEGQGSNQPQHF
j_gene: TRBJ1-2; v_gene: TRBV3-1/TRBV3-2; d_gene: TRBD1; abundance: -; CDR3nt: TGTGCCAGCAGTCCTGGACAGGGAGGGGGCTACACCTTC; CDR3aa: CASSPGQGGGYTF
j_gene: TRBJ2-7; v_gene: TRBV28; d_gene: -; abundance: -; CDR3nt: TGTGCCAGCAGTTTCGGGGAGTTGAACGAGCAGTACTTC; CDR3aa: CASSFGELNEQYF
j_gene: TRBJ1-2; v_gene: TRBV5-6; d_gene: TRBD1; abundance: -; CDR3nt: TGTGCCAGCAGCTTGGGGCGGACAGGAGGCTACACCTTC; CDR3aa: CASSLGRTGGYTF
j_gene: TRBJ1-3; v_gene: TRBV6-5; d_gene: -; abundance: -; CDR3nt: TGTGCCAGCAGTCAACAGGGCTTCGGAAACACCATATATTTT; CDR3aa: CASSQQGFGNTIYF
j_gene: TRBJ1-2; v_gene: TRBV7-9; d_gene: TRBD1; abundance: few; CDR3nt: TGTGCCAGCAGCTTAGCGTACAGGGGGCATGGCTATGGCTACACCTTC; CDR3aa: CASSLAYRGHGYGYTF
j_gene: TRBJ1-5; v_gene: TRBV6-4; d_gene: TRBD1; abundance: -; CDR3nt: TGTGCCAGCTACCGGGACAGGGCTTGGCAGCCCCAGCATTTT; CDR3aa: CASYRDRAWQPQHF
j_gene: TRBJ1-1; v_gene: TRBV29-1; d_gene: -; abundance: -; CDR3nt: TGCAGCGCCCGGTGGAGTGGAGAAGCTTTCTTT; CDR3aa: CSARWSGEAFF
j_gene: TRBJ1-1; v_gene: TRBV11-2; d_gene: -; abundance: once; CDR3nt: TGTGCCATCAGCGGAATGGGAACAGGTCGCACTGAAGCTTTCTTT; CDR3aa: CAISGMGTGRTEAFF
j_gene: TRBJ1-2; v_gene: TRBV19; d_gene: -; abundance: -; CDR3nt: TGTGCCAGTAGGGGGAGTCTTAACTATGGCTACACCTTC; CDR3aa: CASRGSLNYGYTF
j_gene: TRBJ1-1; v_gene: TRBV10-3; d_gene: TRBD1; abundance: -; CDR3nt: TGTGCCATCAGTGAGCCAGGGACAGGGAGCAACCGGAGACTGAACACTGAAGCTTTCTTT; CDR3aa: CAISEPGTGSNRRLNTEAFF